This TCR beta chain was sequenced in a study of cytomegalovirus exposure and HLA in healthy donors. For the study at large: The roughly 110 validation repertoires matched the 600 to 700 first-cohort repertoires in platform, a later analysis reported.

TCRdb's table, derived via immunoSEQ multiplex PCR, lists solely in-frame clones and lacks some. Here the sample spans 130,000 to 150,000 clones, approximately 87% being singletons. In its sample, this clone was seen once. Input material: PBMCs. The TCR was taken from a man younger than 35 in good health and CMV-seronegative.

CDR3 coding DNA: TGTGCCAGCAGCTCGGGACAGGGGAGCTCCTACGAGCAGTACTTC. Translation gives CASSSGQGSSYEQYF. This sequence joins TRBV7-2 and TRBJ2-7; TRBD1 agrees at 10 bases. Germline assignment: CDR1 SGHTA and CDR2 FQGNSA. With 4 bases clipped from V and 0 bases from J, the junction kept 3 bases outside the gene matches. The CDR3 runs to 15 residues.